Sequencing of this T cell receptor (beta chain) was carried out in a study of blood T cell repertoires in COVID-19. This table comes from immunoSEQ multiplex PCR, and its TCRdb copy is limited to in-frame clones, with some not included. The sample shows hundreds of thousands of clones, about 88% of them seen only once. The CDR3 totals 12 residues. Germline CDR1 and CDR2: GTSNPN and SVGIG (reference sequence). Trimming took 0 bases from V and 7 from J, leaving 7 bases between them. The TCR originated in a man in his 70s with acute or convalescent COVID-19. Sequencing used peripheral blood. The V call is TRBV30, the J call TRBJ2-1, with D unresolved. The CDR3 nucleotides read TGTGCCTGGAGTGTATTGTCGAATGAGCAGTTCTTC. This gives the protein CAWSVLSNEQFF.